This T cell receptor beta chain appears in the sequencing data of a study of OX40 agonist ivuxolimab in advanced cancers. The germline V and J ends were trimmed by 0 bases and 3 bases, with 14 bases remaining between them. The length of the CDR3 is 17 residues. The germline gives CDR1 LGHNA, CDR2 YNFKEQ. TCRdb's copy holds only in-frame clones and misses some; the assay was immunoSEQ multiplex PCR. The table shows tens of thousands of clones, with 80% to 95% occurring only once. V is TRBV4-2 and J is TRBJ2-2; TRBD2 might be the D (6 bases). The source is an adult with an advanced solid tumor such as melanoma, head and neck, liver or kidney cancer. The sequences come from CD4+ or CD8+ T cells sorted from blood, collected in a trial of the OX40 agonist ivuxolimab. This CDR3 is CASSQDGVRDDTGELFF. CDR3 sequence (DNA): TGTGCCAGCAGCCAAGATGGGGTGCGGGATGACACCGGGGAGCTGTTTTTT.